A single sample gave rise to the 14 T cell receptor beta chains below, sequenced in a study of CD8+CD57+ T cells in acquired aplastic anemia. Genomic DNA constituted the template upon which TCR beta VDJ and CDR3 profiling was performed. One entry per CDR3 protein, called by TCRdb with MiXCR from the reads. The table has 400,000 to 450,000 distinct CDR3 sequences, 65% to 75% seen once. Specimen: sorted CD4+, CD8+, or CD8+CD57+ T cells (not recorded which) from PBMCs. These TCRs come from a human donor in good health, serving as a control.

V gene TRBV20-1 combines with J gene TRBJ1-2; 8 nucleotides line up with TRBD1. V gave up 6 bases and J gave up 8 bases; unmatched junction bases: 8. Germline V gene sequence: CDR1 DFQATT, CDR2 SNEGSKA (reference sequence). The CDR3 is 12 residues long. The CDR3 is CSARTGMRGYTF. Written as DNA, the CDR3 is TGCAGTGCACGGACAGGGATGAGGGGCTACACCTTC.

The J gene is TRBJ1-5, the V gene TRBV19; D not resolved. The CDR3 covers 15 residues. The V gene's germline CDR1 is LNHDA and CDR2 SQIVND (reference sequence). Trimming left V 5 bases short and J 0 bases short, with 11 bases between. DNA of the CDR3: TGTGCCAGTAGTCGCCCTAGGGTTAGCAATCAGCCCCAGCATTTT. Protein sequence: CASSRPRVSNQPQHF. Complete variable domain (other parts from reference TRBV19 and TRBJ1-5): DGGITQSPKYLFRKEGQNVTLSCEQNLNHDAMYWYRQDPGQGLRLIYYSQIVNDFQKGDIAEGYSVSREKKESFPLTVTSAQKNPTAFYLCASSRPRVSNQPQHFGDGTRLSIL.

As for this clonotype: A read error may produce the germline difference seen at one junction end. This chain uses TRBV10-1 with TRBJ1-6, with D maybe TRBD1 (6 bases). Germline assignment: CDR1 WNHNN and CDR2 SYGVQD (reference sequence). This CDR3 is 16 amino acids long. This CDR3 is CAINPTHRDNNSPLHF. The CDR3, as DNA: TGTGCCATCAACCCTACACACCGGGACAATAATTCACCCCTCCACTTT.

A remark on this clonotype: This likely comes from a read error, as the CDR3 has no conserved phenylalanine or tryptophan at its end. Because the CDR3's place on the DNA is in doubt, the DNA is left out and the CDR3 is given as listed by TCRdb. The chain recombines TRBV7-8 with TRBJ2-1. The CDR3 contains 13 residues when both ends are counted. The germline CDR1 and CDR2 sequences are SGHVS and FQNEAQ. CDR3 sequence reads: CASSAGSNGDTYV.

The chain links TRBV7-2 to TRBJ1-6; 7 nucleotides match TRBD1. V shed 4 bases and J 5 bases; nucleotides not matched to a gene: 5. Germline CDR1 SGHTA, CDR2 FQGNSA. The CDR3 is 15 amino acids. CDR3 residues: CASSSHGTDNSPLHF. CDR3 coding DNA: TGTGCCAGCAGCTCCCACGGGACAGATAATTCACCCCTCCACTTT. The variable domain in full, completed from reference TRBV7-2 and TRBJ1-6, reads GAGVSQSPSNKVTEKGKDVELRCDPISGHTALYWYRQSLGQGLEFLIYFQGNSAPDKSGLPSDRFSAERTGGSVSTLTIQRTQQEDSAVYLCASSSHGTDNSPLHFGNGTRLTVT.

Remarks on this clonotype: The junction differs from germline at one of its ends, possibly a read error. This chain links TRBV7-3 with TRBJ2-7; D is perhaps TRBD1 or TRBD2 (6 bases each). CDR3 length equals 14 residues. The germline CDR1 and CDR2 sequences are SGHTA and FQGTGA. CDR3 sequence reads: CASSLDRGERYEQF. The DNA for the CDR3 is TGTGCCAGCAGCTTAGATAGGGGGGAGCGATACGAGCAGTTC.

This clonotype was seen many times. This chain links TRBV11-2 with TRBJ1-1; the match to TRBD1 covers 7 bases. The V gene's germline CDR1 is SGHAT and CDR2 FQNNGV. V dropped 8 bases and J dropped 2; count of bases not matched to a gene: 14. This CDR3 has 16 amino acids. The CDR3 is CASRSDRTGPNTEAFF. CDR3 nucleotides: TGTGCCAGCCGATCCGACCGGACAGGACCAAACACTGAAGCTTTCTTT.

This clonotype is a singleton in its sample. The V gene is TRBV7-9, the J gene TRBJ1-2; possible D gene TRBD1, 6 bases. The germline V gene has CDR1 SEHNR and CDR2 FQNEAQ (reference sequence). With 5 bases removed from V and 4 bases from J, the gap between germline ends came to 14 bases. The CDR3 consists of 14 residues. CDR3 nucleotides: TGTGCCAGCAGCCCCCCCGGGGGGGCCTATGGCTACACCTTC. It translates to CASSPPGGAYGYTF.

Ten or more counts support this clonotype. Its ends do not fully match the called genes, so a read error is possible. V is TRBV9 and J is TRBJ1-3; D uncertain. The V gene's germline CDR1 is SGDLS and CDR2 YYNGEE. CDR3 size: 15 residues. CDR3 coding DNA: TGTACCAGCAGCCCCCACCACATGACTGGAAACACCATATATTTT. Encoded protein: CTSSPHHMTGNTIYF.

This clonotype has a count of ten or more. The V gene is TRBV5-1, the J gene TRBJ1-2; 7 bases match TRBD1. V was clipped by 4 bases and J by 4 bases; unmatched bases: 13. CDR3 length: 16 amino acids. Germline assignment: CDR1 SGHRS and CDR2 YFSETQ. The CDR3, as DNA: TGCGCCAGCAGCCCGCAACACAGGGGTCAGGGCTATGGCTACACCTTC. It codes for CASSPQHRGQGYGYTF. Full variable domain (remainder filled in from reference TRBV5-1 and TRBJ1-2): KAGVTQTPRYLIKTRGQQVTLSCSPISGHRSVSWYQQTPGQGLQFLFEYFSETQRNKGNFPGRFSGRQFSNSRSEMNVSTLELGDSALYLCASSPQHRGQGYGYTFGSGTRLTVV.

This sequence joins TRBV20-1 and TRBJ1-2; tentative D call: TRBD1 (5 bases). Germline V lookup: CDR1 DFQATT, CDR2 SNEGSKA (reference sequence). This CDR3 contains 12 residues. CDR3 in DNA: TGCAGCGTAACAGGTGCGAATGATGACTACACCTTC. Translated, it gives CSVTGANDDYTF.

This clonotype has just one count. The V call is TRBV15, the J call TRBJ1-5; weak D call: TRBD2 (5 bases). The end of the DNA fits TRBJ2-3 better, so the J call may be wrong. The CDR3 extends over 14 amino acids. Germline CDR1 LNHNV, CDR2 YYDKDF (reference sequence). The CDR3 protein is CATSGGQVDQPQYF. The CDR3, as DNA: TGTGCCACCAGCGGAGGCCAGGTGGATCAGCCCCAGTATTTT.

The V and J genes are TRBV9 and TRBJ2-7; D is uncertain. Germline assignment: CDR1 SGDLS and CDR2 YYNGEE. Deletions cut 0 bases from V and 2 bases from J, with 21 bases between. CDR3 length: 18 amino acids. The CDR3 DNA follows: TGTGCCAGCAGCGTAGCAAACAGTGCTTATGGCTACACCTACGAGCAGTACTTC. Translating gives CASSVANSAYGYTYEQYF.

This sequence joins TRBV6-4 and TRBJ2-1; TRBD1 or TRBD2 may be the D gene (5 bases each). Per germline, CDR1 MRHNA and CDR2 SNTAGT. Trimming left V 2 bases short and J 5 bases short, with 7 bases between. This CDR3 is built from 13 residues. CDR3: CASSDRGHNEQFF. CDR3 coding DNA: TGTGCCAGCAGTGACAGGGGACACAATGAGCAGTTCTTC.